The next 17 T cell receptor beta chains were all read from a single sample in a study of blood T cells in healthy people across ages. The authors ran a second PCR of about 6 to 11 cycles using a sample-barcoded 5' primer and a J-beta primer mix. TCRdb independently ran MiXCR on the 5' RACE reads; one entry per CDR3 protein. The sample includes about 640,000 distinct CDR3 sequences, 25% to 30% of them seen just once. The sequencing sample was made of blood. The source is a woman older than 75 in good health.

The gene calls are TRBV13 and TRBJ1-5, with 7 bases matching TRBD1. The CDR3 covers 15 residues. Unmatched junction bases numbered 10, after V lost 5 bases and J lost 6 bases. Germline V gives CDR1 PRHDT, CDR2 FYEKMQ (reference sequence). The CDR3 reads CASSKATGSGQPQHF. The DNA of the CDR3 is TGTGCCAGCAGCAAAGCGACAGGGTCGGGTCAGCCCCAGCATTTT.

In its sample, this clonotype was seen many times. The V and J genes are TRBV9 and TRBJ1-2; TRBD1 agrees at 8 bases. The CDR3 loop spans 11 amino acids. Germline V CDR1 and CDR2: SGDLS, YYNGEE. V lost 3 bases and J lost 9; bases outside the gene matches: 1. CDR3 protein: CASSGTGSYTF. The DNA for the CDR3 is TGTGCCAGCAGCGGGACAGGGAGCTACACCTTC.

To note about this clonotype: A read error is likely, as this CDR3 ends without the conserved phenylalanine or tryptophan. The rearrangement joins TRBV29-1 to TRBJ2-5; 10 positions match TRBD2. The J call may be incorrect, as the DNA end agrees better with TRBJ2-1. The V gene's germline CDR1 is SQVTM and CDR2 ANQGSEA. This CDR3 has 14 amino acids. This chain's CDR3 is CSALGLADQETQFV. The CDR3 region has the DNA TGCAGCGCTCTAGGACTAGCGGACCAAGAGACCCAGTTCGTC.

The rearrangement joins TRBV4-2 to TRBJ1-5, with TRBD1 matching 7 bases. The CDR3 length is 15 residues. CDR1 is LGHNA, CDR2 YNFKEQ, per germline. Losses at the gene ends were 3 bases for V and 6 bases for J; bases not matched to a gene: 8. CDR3 loop: CASSQDAGGGQPQHF. Here the CDR3 DNA reads TGTGCCAGCAGCCAGGATGCAGGGGGTGGTCAGCCCCAGCATTTT.

This clonotype came up many times. The chain has TRBV20-1 and TRBJ2-5; D uncertain. V was shortened by 6 bases and J by 1 base, with 9 bases between the two germline ends. CDR1 and CDR2 from the germline V gene are DFQATT and SNEGSKA (reference sequence). The CDR3 totals 12 residues. CDR3 residues: CSARRFQETQYF. The CDR3, as DNA: TGCAGTGCCAGGCGGTTCCAAGAGACCCAGTACTTC.

This clonotype was seen at least ten times. V is TRBV5-6 and J is TRBJ2-4; no reliable D call. The CDR3 runs to 14 residues. Trimming stripped 3 bases from V and 8 bases from J, with 15 bases between. Germline lookup yields CDR1 SGHDT and CDR2 YYEEEE. The DNA of the CDR3 is TGTGCCAGCAGCTCCACGGCGTTACCGGACATTCAGTACTTC. Its translation: CASSSTALPDIQYF.

This clonotype showed up just a few times. The rearrangement uses TRBV7-2 and TRBJ1-2; 7 bases fit TRBD1. Per the germline V gene, CDR1 is SGHTA and CDR2 is FQGNSA. The CDR3 has 16 residues. The V segment lost 4 bases and the J segment 7 bases; nucleotides outside the gene matches: 15. CDR3 sequence reads: CASSSGWTGKLAGYTF. The CDR3 nucleotides read TGTGCCAGCAGCTCCGGATGGACAGGAAAGCTGGCTGGCTACACCTTC.

Only a few counts were recorded for this clonotype. The CDR3 region has the DNA TGTGCCAGCAGCGCGAGACTAACCGGGGAGCTGTTTTTT. Protein sequence: CASSARLTGELFF. V usage is TRBV3-1 and J usage is TRBJ2-2; perhaps TRBD2 as D (5 bases). The CDR3 length is 13 residues. Trimming left V 5 bases short and J 5 bases short, with 9 bases between. Germline CDR1 is LGHDT and CDR2 is YNNKEL (reference sequence).

This clonotype has only one observation. This chain uses TRBV7-2 with TRBJ2-3; 7 bases agree with TRBD1. Germline CDR1 reads SGHTA; CDR2 reads FQGNSA. This CDR3 contains 16 residues. Unmatched junction bases numbered 8, after V lost 5 bases and J lost 0 bases. The CDR3 DNA follows: TGTGCCAGCAGCCCCGGGACAGTACCTAGCACAGATACGCAGTATTTT. This sequence encodes CASSPGTVPSTDTQYF.

Many counts were recorded for this clonotype. This rearrangement joins TRBV7-2 to TRBJ2-3, with TRBD2 identical over 10 bases. V lost 2 bases and J lost 5; bases outside the gene matches: 7. This CDR3 is built from 16 residues. Per the germline V gene, CDR1 is SGHTA and CDR2 is FQGNSA. CDR3 bases: TGTGCCAGCAGCTTAAGGCTAGCGGGGGTCATAGATACGCAGTATTTT. Amino acid sequence: CASSLRLAGVIDTQYF.

This clonotype has a count of ten or more. At one end the junction does not follow the germline gene, possibly because of a read error. The CDR3 loop is CASSLSGTLNSGYTF. In DNA form, the CDR3 reads TGTGCCAGCTCACTCTCCGGGACCCTAAACTCTGGCTACACCTTC. The genes are TRBV18 and TRBJ1-2, with D possibly matching TRBD1 (5 bases). The CDR3 has 15 amino acids. Germline lookup yields CDR1 KGHSH and CDR2 LQKENI.

In its sample, this clonotype was seen many times. The chain uses TRBV6-5 and TRBJ2-3, with D possibly matching TRBD1 (5 bases). Germline loops: CDR1 MNHEY, CDR2 SVGAGI. Trimming pared 5 bases from V and 0 bases from J, leaving 9 bases between. The CDR3 extends over 14 amino acids. In DNA form, the CDR3 reads TGTGCCAGCAGTACAGGCCTAAGCACAGATACGCAGTATTTT. Translated: CASSTGLSTDTQYF.

This clonotype was found many times. The rearrangement uses TRBV6-2 or TRBV6-3 and TRBJ2-7; a weak D match, TRBD2 (7 bases). The germline V and J ends were trimmed by 6 bases and 0 bases, with 12 bases remaining between them. Germline V gives CDR1 MNHEY, CDR2 SVGEGT. This CDR3 has 14 residues. The CDR3: CASRRGGDSYEQYF. In DNA, the CDR3 is TGTGCCAGCAGACGCGGGGGCGACTCCTACGAGCAGTACTTC.

CDR3 DNA sequence: TGCAGTGCTAGAGAGTGGGGGTACTCGGTCACAGATACGCAGTATTTT. Protein: CSAREWGYSVTDTQYF. V gene TRBV20-1 combines with J gene TRBJ2-3; tentatively, D is TRBD1 or TRBD2 (5 bases each). The CDR3 consists of 16 residues. Looked up from germline, CDR1 is DFQATT and CDR2 is SNEGSKA (reference sequence). Trimming cost V 0 bases and J 2 bases, with 15 bases left between them.

As concerns this clonotype: This may arise from a read error, as a much more abundant clone is one base away. The chain carries TRBV7-2 and TRBJ2-7; D is perhaps TRBD2 (7 bases). The CDR3 runs to 15 residues. In germline, CDR1 is SGHTA, CDR2 FQGNSA. Trimming removed 3 bases at V and 0 bases at J, with 12 bases between. The CDR3 loop is CASSLRGGPSYEQYF. The CDR3 coding sequence is TGTGCCAGCAGCTTGAGGGGGGGGCCCTCCTACGAGCAGTACTTC. The full variable domain, rest sourced from reference TRBV7-2 and TRBJ2-7, is GAGVSQSPSNKVTEKGKDVELRCDPISGHTALYWYRQSLGQGLEFLIYFQGNSAPDKSGLPSDRFSAERTGGSVSTLTIQRTQQEDSAVYLCASSLRGGPSYEQYFGPGTRLTVT.

This clonotype has more than one count but fewer than ten. The chain is built from TRBV6-1 and TRBJ2-3; D gene ambiguous. In germline, CDR1 is MNHNS, CDR2 SASEGT. CDR3 length: 15 residues. V was pared by 0 bases and J by 6 bases, with 13 bases between. CDR3 protein: CASSEAGPAGDTQYF. The CDR3 DNA sequence: TGTGCCAGCAGTGAAGCGGGCCCAGCTGGGGATACGCAGTATTTT.

This chain connects TRBV20-1 to TRBJ1-2, with 12 bases matching TRBD1. Germline lookup yields CDR1 DFQATT and CDR2 SNEGSKA (reference sequence). The CDR3 is 14 amino acids. Losses at the gene ends were 5 bases for V and 8 bases for J; bases not matched to a gene: 9. The CDR3 sequence is CSARPGQGAGGYTF. The CDR3 DNA reads as TGCAGTGCTCGGCCGGGACAGGGGGCCGGCGGCTACACCTTC.